The rows below give T cell receptor beta chains drawn from one sample of a study of control samples from healthy donors and cancer patients. The method was immunoSEQ multiplex PCR; TCRdb's version includes in-frame clones alone and lacks a portion of them. Of approximately 150,000 clones listed, more than 85% are singletons. The sequenced sample was blood. Receptor source: a man aged 25 to 40 in good health. Both conserved end residues are part of each CDR3. The D gene is left open where the match is weak. The size entry is marked missing in some rows and otherwise reads once, few, many or a size class.

V	D	J	size	CDR3	DNA
TRBV7-8	TRBD2	TRBJ2-7	-	CASQRGGIHEQYF	TGTGCCAGCCAAAGGGGAGGGATCCACGAGCAGTACTTC
TRBV19	TRBD1	TRBJ1-1	-	CASSYQGTARTEAFF	TGTGCCAGTAGTTATCAGGGGACAGCGCGGACTGAAGCTTTCTTT
TRBV12-3/TRBV12-4	-	TRBJ1-1	-	CASSLSMNTEAFF	TGTGCCAGCAGTTTGAGCATGAACACTGAAGCTTTCTTT
TRBV5-1	TRBD1	TRBJ2-3	-	CASSLEGTGIDTQYF	TGCGCCAGCAGCTTGGAAGGGACAGGGATAGATACGCAGTATTTT
TRBV10-3	-	TRBJ1-5	-	CAISETRVQGQPQHF	TGTGCCATCAGTGAGACCAGGGTTCAGGGTCAGCCCCAGCATTTT
TRBV28	-	TRBJ2-6	-	CASSKTSSGANVLTF	TGTGCCAGCAGCAAGACCAGTTCTGGGGCCAACGTCCTGACTTTC
TRBV5-1	TRBD2	TRBJ2-1	once	CASSLRLAGSYNEQFF	TGCGCCAGCAGCTTGCGACTAGCGGGGTCATACAATGAGCAGTTCTTC
TRBV7-9	TRBD1	TRBJ1-1	-	CASSQPLTGVSDTEAFF	TGTGCCAGCAGCCAGCCCCTAACAGGGGTCTCGGACACTGAAGCTTTCTTT
TRBV2	-	TRBJ1-4	-	CASSEGRATNEKLFF	TGTGCCAGCAGTGAGGGTCGCGCAACTAATGAAAAACTGTTTTTT
TRBV10-2	-	TRBJ2-7	-	CASSEVYSSYEQYF	TGCGCCAGCAGTGAAGTTTACAGCTCCTACGAGCAGTACTTC
TRBV4-2	-	TRBJ2-5	-	CASSQDVGGPSGETQYF	TGTGCCAGCAGCCAAGACGTCGGGGGGCCATCAGGGGAGACCCAGTACTTC
TRBV5-4	TRBD2	TRBJ2-6	-	CAGSGGRSGANVLTF	TGTGCCGGGAGCGGGGGGCGCTCTGGGGCCAACGTCCTGACTTTC
TRBV19	-	TRBJ2-3	-	CASSISGSTDTQYF	TGTGCCAGTAGTATATCGGGTAGCACAGATACGCAGTATTTT
TRBV7-3	-	TRBJ2-3	-	CASSLGGVTDTQYF	TGTGCCAGCAGCTTAGGAGGGGTCACAGATACGCAGTATTTT